This T cell receptor (beta chain) was documented in a study of cytomegalovirus exposure and HLA in healthy donors. Study at large: Earlier sequencing of 150 million to 200 million T cells yielded about 120 million unique TCR beta sequences.

Findings and caveats of the study: A later analysis showed that HLA-associated TCR beta chains had undergone more clonal expansion than equally common others.

For this clone: Its antigen is not known.

Primers for the PCR totalled 60 Vbeta and 13 Jbeta. Using immunoSEQ multiplex PCR, the repertoire was profiled, and TCRdb retains in-frame clones only, with some absent. The sample holds 150,000 to 200,000 clones, roughly three quarters seen once. The germline V and J ends were trimmed by 0 bases and 0 bases, with 5 bases remaining between them. CDR3 length: 15 residues. Germline CDR1 and CDR2: SNHLY and FYNNEI. This clonotype was sampled from a male donor in good health and CMV-seropositive. This chain joins TRBV2 and TRBJ1-4; no firm D call. The specimen sequenced was PBMCs. The DNA of the CDR3 is TGTGCCAGCAGTGAAGCGGCCCCAACTAATGAAAAACTGTTTTTT. It is translated as CASSEAAPTNEKLFF.